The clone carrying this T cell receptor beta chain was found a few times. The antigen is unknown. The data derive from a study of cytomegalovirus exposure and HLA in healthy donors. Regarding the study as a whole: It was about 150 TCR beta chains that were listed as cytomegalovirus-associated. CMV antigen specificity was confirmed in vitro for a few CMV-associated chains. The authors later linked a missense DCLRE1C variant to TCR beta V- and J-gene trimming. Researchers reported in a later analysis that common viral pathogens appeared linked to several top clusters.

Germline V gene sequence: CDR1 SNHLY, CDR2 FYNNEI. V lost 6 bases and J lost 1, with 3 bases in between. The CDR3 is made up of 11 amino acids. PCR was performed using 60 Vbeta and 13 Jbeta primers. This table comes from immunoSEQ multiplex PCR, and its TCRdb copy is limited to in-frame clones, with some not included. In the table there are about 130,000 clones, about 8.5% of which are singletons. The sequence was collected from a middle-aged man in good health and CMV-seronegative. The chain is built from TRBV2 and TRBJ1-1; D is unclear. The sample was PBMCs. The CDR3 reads CASRQNTEAFF. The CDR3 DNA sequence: TGTGCCAGCAGACAGAACACTGAAGCTTTCTTT.